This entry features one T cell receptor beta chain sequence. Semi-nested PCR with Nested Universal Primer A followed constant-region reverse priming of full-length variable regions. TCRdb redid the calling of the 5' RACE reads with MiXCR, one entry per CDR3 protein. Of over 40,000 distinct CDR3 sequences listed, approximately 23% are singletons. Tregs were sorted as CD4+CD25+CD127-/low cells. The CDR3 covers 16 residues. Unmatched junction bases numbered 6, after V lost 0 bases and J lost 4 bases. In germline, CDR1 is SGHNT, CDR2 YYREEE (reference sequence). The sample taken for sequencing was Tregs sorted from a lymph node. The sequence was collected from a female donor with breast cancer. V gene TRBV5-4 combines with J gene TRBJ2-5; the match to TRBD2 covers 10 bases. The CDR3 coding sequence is TGTGCCAGCAGCTTGGATGCTAGCGGGAGTGGAGAGACCCAGTACTTC. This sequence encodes CASSLDASGSGETQYF.